This TCR beta chain was sequenced during a study of regulatory T cells in long-lasting Graves disease. CDR1 is MNHNS, CDR2 SASEGT, per germline. The V gene end was trimmed by 8 bases and the J gene end by 1 base; junction bases not matched to a gene: 10. This CDR3 is built from 17 residues. Time point: newly diagnosed GD, antithyroid drugs for less than 3 months. Construction of the TCR library relied on RNA isolated from PBMCs. Arm-PCR of CDR3 regions with iRepertoire HTBI primers generated TCR beta libraries. TCRdb re-analysed the multiplex PCR reads in MiXCR, keeping a single row per CDR3 protein. The data hold approximately 440,000 distinct CDR3 sequences, with about 16% observed a single time. This clonotype was picked up a small number of times. The sample was also linked to a second study, of T cells in Graves' hyperthyroidism and ophthalmopathy. According to that study: Exclusion criteria comprised uncontrolled infection, other autoimmune disease, pregnancy or lactation.

Source: peripheral blood mononuclear cells (PBMCs), taken at new diagnosis, from a patient treated with antithyroid drugs. The sequence derives from a man in his forties with Graves disease. This sequence joins TRBV6-1 and TRBJ2-1; 11 bases map to TRBD2. CDR3 nucleotide sequence: TGTGCCAGCGGACCTATTTTAGCGGGAGGGTCCTACAATGAGCAGTTCTTC. It codes for CASGPILAGGSYNEQFF.